This T cell receptor (beta chain) appears in the sequencing data of a study of blood T cells in healthy people across ages. Study-wide points: Per million T cells, TCR beta diversity dropped roughly linearly as age increased. Whereas aged donors had fewer naive CD4+ cells, long-lived donors had more of them and higher diversity.

This clonotype has more than one count but fewer than ten. The target antigen is unknown. The CDR3 sequence is 18 residues long. Germline V gives CDR1 LNHDA, CDR2 SQIVND (reference sequence). The second PCR ran 7 to 11 cycles with a sample-barcoded 5' primer and J-beta primers. In TCRdb, the 5' RACE reads were re-called with MiXCR into one record per CDR3 protein. Here the sample spans some 790,000 distinct CDR3 sequences, roughly 26% being singletons. The clonotype was recovered from a woman of 80 years or more in good health. The genes are TRBV19 and TRBJ2-4; D may correspond to TRBD1 or TRBD2 (5 bases each). The better agreement between TRBJ2-7 and the DNA end casts doubt on the J call. Sequencing was carried out using blood. The CDR3 sequence: CATSTVGSSSTGPYEQYF. In DNA, the CDR3 is TGTGCCACATCGACAGTTGGGAGCTCCTCTACGGGCCCCTACGAGCAGTACTTC.